This TCR beta chain was documented in a study of T cell responses to AZD1222 COVID-19 vaccine. The CDR3 has 16 amino acids. Germline lookup yields CDR1 LNHDA and CDR2 SQIVND (reference sequence). Trimming stripped 3 bases from V and 4 bases from J, with 18 bases between. Produced via immunoSEQ multiplex PCR; TCRdb's table is partial and in-frame only. The sample records 86,000 or so clones, just over 85% being singletons. Pooled together were second doses at about 4 or about 12 weeks. The source material was peripheral blood, sampled 28 days after the second AZD1222 dose. This receptor was obtained from an adult who received the AZD1222 COVID-19 vaccine. The rearrangement joins TRBV19 to TRBJ1-1; D not certain. CDR3 residues: CASSMSRLIQATEAFF. The CDR3 region has the DNA TGTGCCAGTAGTATGAGCCGACTAATTCAGGCCACTGAAGCTTTCTTT.